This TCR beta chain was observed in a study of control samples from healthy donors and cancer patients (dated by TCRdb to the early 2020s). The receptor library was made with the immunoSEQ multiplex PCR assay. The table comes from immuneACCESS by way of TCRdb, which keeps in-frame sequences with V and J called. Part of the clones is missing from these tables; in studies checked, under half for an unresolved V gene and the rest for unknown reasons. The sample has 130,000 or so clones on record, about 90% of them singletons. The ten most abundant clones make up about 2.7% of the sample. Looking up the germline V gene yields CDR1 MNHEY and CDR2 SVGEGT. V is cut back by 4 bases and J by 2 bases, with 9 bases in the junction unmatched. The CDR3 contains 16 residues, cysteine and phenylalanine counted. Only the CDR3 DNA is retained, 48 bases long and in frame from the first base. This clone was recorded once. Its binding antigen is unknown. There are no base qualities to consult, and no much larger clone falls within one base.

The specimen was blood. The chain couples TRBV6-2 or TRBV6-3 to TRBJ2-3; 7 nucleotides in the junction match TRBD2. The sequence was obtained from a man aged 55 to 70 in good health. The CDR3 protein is CASSFRSGENTDTQYF. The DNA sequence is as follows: TGTGCCAGCAGTTTTAGAAGCGGGGAGAACACAGATACGCAGTATTTT.